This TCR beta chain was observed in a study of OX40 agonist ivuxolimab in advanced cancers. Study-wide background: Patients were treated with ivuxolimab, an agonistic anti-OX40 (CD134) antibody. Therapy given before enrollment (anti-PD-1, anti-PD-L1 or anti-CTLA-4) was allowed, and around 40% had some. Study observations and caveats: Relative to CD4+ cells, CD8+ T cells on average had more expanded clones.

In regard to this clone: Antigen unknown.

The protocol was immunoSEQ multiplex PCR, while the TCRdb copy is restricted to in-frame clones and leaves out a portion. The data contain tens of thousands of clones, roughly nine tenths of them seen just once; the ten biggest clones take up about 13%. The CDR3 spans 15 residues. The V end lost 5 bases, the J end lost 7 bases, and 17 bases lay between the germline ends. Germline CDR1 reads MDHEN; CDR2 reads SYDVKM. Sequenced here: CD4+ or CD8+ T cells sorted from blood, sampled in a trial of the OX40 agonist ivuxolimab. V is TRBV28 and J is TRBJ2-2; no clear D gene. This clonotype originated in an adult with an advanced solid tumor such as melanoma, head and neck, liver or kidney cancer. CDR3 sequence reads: CASSGPGQVDGELFF. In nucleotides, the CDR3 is TGTGCCAGCAGTGGACCCGGGCAGGTCGACGGGGAGCTGTTTTTT.